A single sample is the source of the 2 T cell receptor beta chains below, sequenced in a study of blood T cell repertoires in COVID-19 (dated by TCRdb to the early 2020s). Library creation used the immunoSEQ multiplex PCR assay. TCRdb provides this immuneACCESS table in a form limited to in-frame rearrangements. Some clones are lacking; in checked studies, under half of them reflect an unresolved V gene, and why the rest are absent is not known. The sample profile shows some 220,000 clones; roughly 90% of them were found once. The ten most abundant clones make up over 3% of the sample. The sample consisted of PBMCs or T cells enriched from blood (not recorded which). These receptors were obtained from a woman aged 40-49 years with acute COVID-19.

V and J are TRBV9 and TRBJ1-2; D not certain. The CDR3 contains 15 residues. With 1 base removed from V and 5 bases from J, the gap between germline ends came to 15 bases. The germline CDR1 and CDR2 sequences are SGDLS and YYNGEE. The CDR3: CASSVNPGSQYGYTF. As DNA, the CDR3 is TGTGCCAGCAGCGTAAATCCGGGGAGTCAATATGGCTACACCTTC. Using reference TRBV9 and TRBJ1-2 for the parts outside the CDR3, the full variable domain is DSGVTQTPKHLITATGQRVTLRCSPRSGDLSVYWYQQSLDQGLQFLIQYYNGEERAKGNILERFSAQQFPDLHSELNLSSLELGDSALYFCASSVNPGSQYGYTFGSGTRLTVV.

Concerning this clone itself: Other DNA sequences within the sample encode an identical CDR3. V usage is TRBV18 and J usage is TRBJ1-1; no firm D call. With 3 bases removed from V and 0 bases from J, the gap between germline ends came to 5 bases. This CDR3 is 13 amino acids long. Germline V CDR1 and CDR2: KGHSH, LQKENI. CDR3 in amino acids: CASSPPLNTEAFF. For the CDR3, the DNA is TGTGCCAGCTCACCTCCCTTGAACACTGAAGCTTTCTTT.